The rows below give T cell receptor beta chains drawn from one sample of a study of OX40 agonist ivuxolimab in advanced cancers. Repertoires were generated with immunoSEQ multiplex PCR, while TCRdb's copy carries only in-frame clones and drops some. Of about 51,000 clones detected, around four fifths appear once; the ten largest clones hold approximately 20%. The starting material was CD4+ or CD8+ T cells sorted from blood, obtained in a trial of the OX40 agonist ivuxolimab. Receptors originate from an adult with an advanced solid tumor such as melanoma, head and neck, liver or kidney cancer. Both conserved end residues are part of each CDR3. The D gene is left open where the match is weak. Clone size appears in some rows only: once, few, many, or a class for an expanded clone.

V gene: TRBV2; CDR3 length: 15; clone size: -; J gene: TRBJ2-1; D gene: TRBD2; CDR3 DNA: TGTGCCAGCAGTGAAGTCACTAGCGGACTTAATGAGCAGTTCTTC; CDR3 protein: CASSEVTSGLNEQFF
V gene: TRBV7-2; CDR3 length: 15; clone size: -; J gene: TRBJ2-7; D gene: TRBD2; CDR3 DNA: TGTGCCAGCAGCCTTAGCGGGGGGGGTTCCTACGAGCAGTACTTC; CDR3 protein: CASSLSGGGSYEQYF
V gene: TRBV21-1; CDR3 length: 19; clone size: -; J gene: TRBJ1-3; D gene: -; CDR3 DNA: TGTGCCAGCAGTAGGATTAGCGGGGGCACCCATCGCTCTGGAAACACCATATATTTT; CDR3 protein: CASSRISGGTHRSGNTIYF
V gene: TRBV7-9; CDR3 length: 13; clone size: -; J gene: TRBJ1-1; D gene: -; CDR3 DNA: TGTGCCAGCAGCCCATATATGGGTTCCGAAGCTTTCTTT; CDR3 protein: CASSPYMGSEAFF
V gene: TRBV7-9; CDR3 length: 13; clone size: once; J gene: TRBJ2-7; D gene: -; CDR3 DNA: TGTGCCAGCAGCTTCTCTGTCACCTACGAGCAGTACTTC; CDR3 protein: CASSFSVTYEQYF
V gene: TRBV7-2; CDR3 length: 15; clone size: -; J gene: TRBJ2-7; D gene: TRBD2; CDR3 DNA: TGTGCCAGCAGCTCCTTAGCGGGGGGGGTCGACGAGCAGTACTTC; CDR3 protein: CASSSLAGGVDEQYF
V gene: TRBV29-1; CDR3 length: 12; clone size: -; J gene: TRBJ2-7; D gene: -; CDR3 DNA: TGCAGCGTTGGGGGCAGTTACTACGAGCAGTACTTC; CDR3 protein: CSVGGSYYEQYF
V gene: TRBV27; CDR3 length: 13; clone size: -; J gene: TRBJ1-2; D gene: -; CDR3 DNA: TGTGCCAGCAGTTTATTAGGATCGGGGAGGTACACCTTC; CDR3 protein: CASSLLGSGRYTF
V gene: TRBV14; CDR3 length: 13; clone size: -; J gene: TRBJ2-3; D gene: -; CDR3 DNA: TGTGCCAGCAGTCCACAGGGTCCAGATACGCAGTATTTT; CDR3 protein: CASSPQGPDTQYF
V gene: TRBV7-9; CDR3 length: 16; clone size: once; J gene: TRBJ2-7; D gene: -; CDR3 DNA: TGTGCCAGCAGCCAAAAACAGGGAGCGGTGGCCTACGAGCAGTACTTC; CDR3 protein: CASSQKQGAVAYEQYF
V gene: TRBV11-1; CDR3 length: 14; clone size: once; J gene: TRBJ1-2; D gene: -; CDR3 DNA: TGTGCCAGCAGCCCCAGGCTAACTAACTATGGCTACACCTTC; CDR3 protein: CASSPRLTNYGYTF
V gene: TRBV13; CDR3 length: 15; clone size: -; J gene: TRBJ2-1; D gene: -; CDR3 DNA: TGTGCCAGCAGCTTAGGCCTCGGAACCTACAATGAGCAGTTCTTC; CDR3 protein: CASSLGLGTYNEQFF
V gene: TRBV4-1; CDR3 length: 14; clone size: -; J gene: TRBJ2-7; D gene: -; CDR3 DNA: TGCGCCAGCAGCGCTCAATTTGGGGGGTACGAGCAGTACTTC; CDR3 protein: CASSAQFGGYEQYF
V gene: TRBV27; CDR3 length: 16; clone size: -; J gene: TRBJ2-1; D gene: TRBD2; CDR3 DNA: TGTGCCAGCAGCCCCTCTACTAGCGGGGACAACAATGAGCAGTTCTTC; CDR3 protein: CASSPSTSGDNNEQFF
V gene: TRBV4-1; CDR3 length: 16; clone size: -; J gene: TRBJ1-6; D gene: -; CDR3 DNA: TGCGCCAGCAGCCAAGAAGGCAGCTCCTATAATTCACCCCTCCACTTT; CDR3 protein: CASSQEGSSYNSPLHF